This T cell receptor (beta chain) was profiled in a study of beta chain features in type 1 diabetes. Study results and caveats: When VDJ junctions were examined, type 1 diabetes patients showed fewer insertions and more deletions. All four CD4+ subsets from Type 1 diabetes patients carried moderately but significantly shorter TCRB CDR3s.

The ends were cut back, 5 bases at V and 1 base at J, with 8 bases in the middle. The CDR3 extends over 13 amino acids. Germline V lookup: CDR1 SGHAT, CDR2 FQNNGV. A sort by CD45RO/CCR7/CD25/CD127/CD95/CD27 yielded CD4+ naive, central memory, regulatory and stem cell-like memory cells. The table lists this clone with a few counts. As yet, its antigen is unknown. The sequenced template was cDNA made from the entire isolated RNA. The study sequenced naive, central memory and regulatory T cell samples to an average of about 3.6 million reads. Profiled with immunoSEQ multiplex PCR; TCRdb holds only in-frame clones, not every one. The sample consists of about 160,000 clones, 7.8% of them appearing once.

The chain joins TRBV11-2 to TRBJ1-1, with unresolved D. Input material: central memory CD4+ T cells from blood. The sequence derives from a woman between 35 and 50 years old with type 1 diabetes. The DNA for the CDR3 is TGTGCCAGCAGCACAGTTGCGAACACTGAAGCTTTCTTT. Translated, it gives CASSTVANTEAFF.